The 30 T cell receptor beta chains below all came from one sample that was sequenced in a study of cytomegalovirus exposure and HLA in healthy donors. In the PCR, 60 Vbeta and 13 Jbeta primers were used. Profiling relied on immunoSEQ multiplex PCR, and the TCRdb table lists in-frame clones only, not all of them. The sample shows about 120,000 clones, over 65% of them seen only once. Input material: PBMCs. The receptors were sampled from a man aged 30 to 39 in good health and CMV-seropositive.

This chain uses TRBV5-1 with TRBJ2-2; D gene ambiguous. Germline CDR1 reads SGHRS; CDR2 reads YFSETQ. This CDR3 spans 14 amino acids. Trimming cost V 0 bases and J 2 bases, with 5 bases left between them. CDR3 loop: CASSLAQNTGELFF. CDR3 in DNA: TGCGCCAGCAGCTTGGCCCAAAACACCGGGGAGCTGTTTTTT.

The chain uses TRBV7-2 and TRBJ2-5; 10 nucleotides agree with TRBD2. The length of the CDR3 is 15 residues. The V gene end was trimmed by 8 bases and the J gene end by 1 base; junction bases not matched to a gene: 7. CDR1 and CDR2 from the germline V gene are SGHTA and FQGNSA. This chain's CDR3 is CASAFQRGGQETQYF. The CDR3, as DNA: TGTGCCAGCGCCTTCCAGCGGGGGGGCCAAGAGACCCAGTACTTC.

This clone has a single count. The V and J genes are TRBV9 and TRBJ2-1; D possibly corresponds to TRBD1 (5 bases). Germline V lookup: CDR1 SGDLS, CDR2 YYNGEE. CDR3 length: 15 residues. The ends were cut back, 0 bases at V and 6 bases at J, with 13 bases in the middle. CDR3 in DNA: TGTGCCAGCAGCGTAGCCCAGGGTGGGCCCAATGAGCAGTTCTTC. It yields the protein CASSVAQGGPNEQFF.

This clone was recorded only once. The J gene is TRBJ2-7, the V gene TRBV11-2; a possible D gene is TRBD2 (6 bases). The V and J ends lost 0 bases and 0 bases respectively, with 24 bases between them. This CDR3 is 20 amino acids long. From germline, CDR1 is SGHAT and CDR2 FQNNGV. CDR3: CASSLEWVLPGDNSSYEQYF. The CDR3, as DNA: TGTGCCAGCAGCTTAGAGTGGGTTTTGCCGGGGGATAATAGCTCCTACGAGCAGTACTTC.

V gene TRBV10-3 combines with J gene TRBJ2-1; D is possibly TRBD1 (6 bases). Between the trimmed V and J ends, which lost 11 bases and 7 bases, there was a span of 15 bases. Germline CDR1 and CDR2: ENHRY and SYGVKD. The CDR3 runs to 12 residues. CDR3 in amino acids: CASGQISNEQFF. In DNA, the CDR3 is TGTGCCTCTGGACAGATCAGTAATGAGCAGTTCTTC.

The chain uses TRBV4-3 and TRBJ2-7; D possibly corresponds to TRBD2 (5 bases). There are 14 residues in the CDR3. Germline loops: CDR1 LGHNA, CDR2 YSLEER. V was shortened by 0 bases and J by 10 bases, with 16 bases between the two germline ends. CDR3 protein: CASSQDRMTPGQYF. Here the CDR3 DNA reads TGCGCCAGCAGCCAAGATCGCATGACTCCGGGACAGTACTTC.

CDR3 sequence (DNA): TGTGCCAGCAGCTTGGTCCCCGGGACTTTGGGTCGCACCCAGTACTTC. Protein sequence: CASSLVPGTLGRTQYF. The chain employs TRBV5-4 and TRBJ2-5; perhaps TRBD2 as D (6 bases). Germline V CDR1 and CDR2: SGHNT, YYREEE (reference sequence). V lost 0 bases, J lost 8 bases, and 20 bases lay in between. The CDR3 consists of 16 residues.

The V gene is TRBV11-2, the J gene TRBJ1-6, with a possible D match to TRBD1 (5 bases). The V gene lost 4 bases and the J gene lost 12 bases, with 13 bases spanning the gap. This CDR3 is built from 13 residues. The V gene's germline CDR1 is SGHAT and CDR2 FQNNGV. The DNA for the CDR3 is TGTGCCAGCAGCTCCGGGGACTTTGGACCCCTCCACTTT. Translated: CASSSGDFGPLHF. The full variable domain, rest sourced from reference TRBV11-2 and TRBJ1-6, is EAGVAQSPRYKIIEKRQSVAFWCNPISGHATLYWYQQILGQGPKLLIQFQNNGVVDDSQLPKDRFSAERLKGVDSTLKIQPAKLEDSAVYLCASSSGDFGPLHFGNGTRLTVT.

The gene calls are TRBV6-5 and TRBJ2-7; D ambiguous. The CDR3 loop spans 14 amino acids. The germline V gene has CDR1 MNHEY and CDR2 SVGAGI. The V end lost 0 bases, the J end lost 0 bases, and 6 bases lay between the germline ends. The CDR3 DNA sequence: TGTGCCAGCAGTTACTCTACAGTCTCCTACGAGCAGTACTTC. Translated: CASSYSTVSYEQYF.

The V call is TRBV2, the J call TRBJ1-6; 7 nucleotides agree with TRBD1. The CDR3 extends over 13 amino acids. The germline V gene has CDR1 SNHLY and CDR2 FYNNEI. V lost 8 bases, J lost 7 bases, and 5 bases stayed unmatched. CDR3 region: CASLTGVNSPLHF. CDR3 nucleotides: TGTGCCAGCCTTACAGGGGTCAATTCACCCCTCCACTTT.

The genes are TRBV19 and TRBJ1-2; no clear D gene. Germline values: CDR1 LNHDA, CDR2 SQIVND (reference sequence). CDR3 size: 11 residues. Between the trimmed V and J ends, which lost 9 bases and 0 bases, there was a span of 5 bases. The DNA of the CDR3 is TGTGCCAGCCGAGCTAACTATGGCTACACCTTC. Its protein is CASRANYGYTF.

The chain links TRBV29-1 to TRBJ1-6; a possible D gene is TRBD1 (5 bases). Germline-derived CDR1 and CDR2 are SQVTM and ANQGSEA. CDR3 size: 13 residues. The V end lost 6 bases, the J end lost 12 bases, and 18 bases lay between the germline ends. CDR3 nucleotide sequence: TGCAGCGTCGGGGGACGGATTAGATTACCCCTCCACTTT. It codes for CSVGGRIRLPLHF. The full variable domain, completed using reference TRBV29-1 and TRBJ1-6, is SAVISQKPSRDICQRGTSLTIQCQVDSQVTMMFWYRQQPGQSLTLIATANQGSEATYESGFVIDKFPISRPNLTFSTLTVSNMSPEDSSIYLCSVGGRIRLPLHFGNGTRLTVT.

This clone showed up just once. The chain is built from TRBV18 and TRBJ1-6; TRBD1 matches 8 bases. The ends lost 3 bases at V and 10 bases at J; junction bases unmatched: 5. Per germline, CDR1 KGHSH and CDR2 LQKENI. The CDR3 is made up of 14 amino acids. CDR3 residues: CASSPTGGESPLHF. In nucleotides, the CDR3 is TGTGCCAGCTCACCCACAGGGGGGGAATCACCCCTCCACTTT.

The chain links TRBV2 to TRBJ1-6; tentative D call: TRBD1 (5 bases). The V gene lost 2 bases and the J gene lost 9 bases, with 11 bases spanning the gap. The CDR3 covers 14 residues. Germline assignment: CDR1 SNHLY and CDR2 FYNNEI. The CDR3 DNA is TGTGCCAGCAGTGAACGGGGGAGGAGTTCACCCCTCCACTTT. It encodes CASSERGRSSPLHF.

V is TRBV18 and J is TRBJ1-1; the match to TRBD1 covers 9 bases. This CDR3 is 15 amino acids long. Germline V gene data show CDR1 as KGHSH and CDR2 as LQKENI. V shed 0 bases and J 5 bases; nucleotides not matched to a gene: 4. CDR3 in amino acids: CASSPPTGQGTEAFF. The CDR3 region has the DNA TGTGCCAGCTCACCACCGACAGGACAGGGGACTGAAGCTTTCTTT.

The rearrangement links TRBV5-1 to TRBJ2-2; 7 nucleotides align to TRBD2. The CDR3 runs to 13 residues. Looked up from germline, CDR1 is SGHRS and CDR2 is YFSETQ. The J segment lost 6 bases and the V segment lost 4 bases, leaving 3 bases of the junction unmatched. CDR3 bases: TGCGCCAGCAGCAGGGAGGGGTCCGGGGAGCTGTTTTTT. Its protein product is CASSREGSGELFF.

Regarding this clone: Its ends do not fully match the called genes, so a read error is possible. The chain is built from TRBV7-7 and TRBJ2-7, with a tentative D call TRBD2 (6 bases). Germline-derived CDR1 and CDR2 are SSHAT and FNYEAQ (reference sequence). The CDR3 sequence is 13 residues long. The CDR3 bases are TGTGCTAGCAGCTTAGGTCAGGGAGGCGAGCAGTACTTC. Translation gives CASSLGQGGEQYF.

The chain recombines TRBV5-6 with TRBJ2-1; 9 bases fit TRBD2. J gave up 10 bases and V 0 bases, and 11 bases lay outside the gene matches. Germline-derived CDR1 and CDR2 are SGHDT and YYEEEE. This CDR3 region has 16 residues. Written as DNA, the CDR3 is TGTGCCAGCAGCTTGGGGGGGCGGGGGGGCTACGGCGAGCAGTTCTTC. Amino acid sequence: CASSLGGRGGYGEQFF. The entire variable domain, with the rest obtained from reference TRBV5-6 and TRBJ2-1, is as follows: DAGVTQSPTHLIKTRGQQVTLRCSPKSGHDTVSWYQQALGQGPQFIFQYYEEEERQRGNFPDRFSGHQFPNYSSELNVNALLLGDSALYLCASSLGGRGGYGEQFFGPGTRLTVL.

This clone has only one observation. This chain's CDR3 is CASSGLAGTDTQYF. The CDR3 DNA is TGCGCCAGCAGTGGACTAGCGGGCACAGATACGCAGTATTTT. The gene calls are TRBV10-2 and TRBJ2-3; 9 nucleotides agree with TRBD2. V lost 4 bases, J lost 1 base, and 0 bases stayed unmatched. There are 14 residues in the CDR3. Germline CDR1 WSHSY, CDR2 SAAADI.

The chain is built from TRBV28 and TRBJ2-7; the D gene is possibly TRBD2 (5 bases). The CDR3 sequence is 15 residues long. Trimming cost V 2 bases and J 4 bases, with 15 bases left between them. Germline V gene data show CDR1 as MDHEN and CDR2 as SYDVKM. The CDR3 loop is CASSLGFSSGYEQYF. Written as DNA, the CDR3 is TGTGCCAGCAGTTTAGGGTTCAGTTCGGGGTACGAGCAGTACTTC. The full variable domain, rest sourced from reference TRBV28 and TRBJ2-7, is DVKVTQSSRYLVKRTGEKVFLECVQDMDHENMFWYRQDPGLGLRLIYFSYDVKMKEKGDIPEGYSVSREKKERFSLILESASTNQTSMYLCASSLGFSSGYEQYFGPGTRLTVT.

The rearrangement links TRBV29-1 to TRBJ2-1, with D possibly being TRBD1 (5 bases). CDR1 is SQVTM, CDR2 ANQGSEA, per germline. The CDR3 runs to 14 residues. Trimming shortened V by 6 bases and J by 6 bases, and 18 bases separated the two germline ends. The CDR3 DNA reads TGCAGCGTGCCCCTGGCAGGGTTCTCCAATGAGCAGTTCTTC. Its protein product is CSVPLAGFSNEQFF.

The chain links TRBV10-3 to TRBJ2-7; TRBD1 matches 9 bases. The CDR3 covers 14 residues. J lost 3 bases, V lost 2 bases, and 2 bases had no gene match. The V gene's germline CDR1 is ENHRY and CDR2 SYGVKD. DNA for the CDR3: TGTGCCATCAGTGAGGGACAGGGGTTCTACGAGCAGTACTTC. Translating it yields CAISEGQGFYEQYF.

This clone was counted a few times. The V gene is TRBV7-9, the J gene TRBJ1-4; 10 bases match TRBD1. This CDR3 is built from 15 residues. CDR1 is SEHNR, CDR2 FQNEAQ, per germline (reference sequence). Trimming cost V 5 bases and J 7 bases; bases outside gene matches: 7. The CDR3 bases are TGTGCCAGCAGCCCTGGGACAGGGGATTCTGAAAAACTGTTTTTT. Translating gives CASSPGTGDSEKLFF.

V usage is TRBV28 and J usage is TRBJ2-5; 11 nucleotides align to TRBD2. Trimming removed 4 bases from V and 5 bases from J; junction bases left unmatched: 6. CDR3 length: 15 residues. Germline V CDR1 and CDR2: MDHEN, SYDVKM. This chain's CDR3 is CASSWLAGGRETQYF. The CDR3 nucleotides read TGTGCCAGCAGTTGGCTAGCGGGGGGTAGGGAGACCCAGTACTTC.

The V and J genes are TRBV19 and TRBJ1-3; D is uncertain. The CDR3 has 16 residues. V was trimmed by 8 bases and J by 0 bases, leaving 17 bases between them. The germline CDR1 and CDR2 sequences are LNHDA and SQIVND (reference sequence). This chain's CDR3 is CASSPTTSSSGNTIYF. CDR3 bases: TGTGCCAGTTCCCCCACGACTTCTAGCTCTGGAAACACCATATATTTT.

The V gene is TRBV2, the J gene TRBJ2-5, with a possible D match to TRBD2 (6 bases). The CDR3 length is 15 residues. V shed 5 bases and J shed 3 bases, with 16 bases lying between them. From germline, CDR1 is SNHLY and CDR2 FYNNEI. For the CDR3, the DNA is TGTGCCAGCAGTAATCTCCAGGGAGGTAAAGAGACCCAGTACTTC. It translates to CASSNLQGGKETQYF.

This clone turned up a few times. CDR3 sequence: CASRRTGVAHGYTF. CDR3 DNA: TGTGCCAGCAGGAGGACAGGGGTCGCCCATGGCTACACCTTC. This chain connects TRBV27 to TRBJ1-2; 9 bases line up with TRBD1. The CDR3 consists of 14 residues. V was pared by 6 bases and J by 6 bases, with 8 bases of the junction left unmatched. Germline V gene lookup returns CDR1 MNHEY and CDR2 SMNVEV (reference sequence).

This sequence joins TRBV7-2 and TRBJ1-2; 7 bases align to TRBD1. Germline CDR1 SGHTA, CDR2 FQGNSA. The CDR3 length is 14 residues. V lost 5 bases to trimming and J lost 4 bases; unmatched junction nucleotides: 7. The DNA of the CDR3 is TGTGCCAGCAGCCCGGGACAGCACCGCTATGGCTACACCTTC. Amino acids: CASSPGQHRYGYTF.

This clone was counted a few times. The V gene is TRBV5-6, the J gene TRBJ2-3, with 13 bases matching TRBD2. Germline V gene lookup returns CDR1 SGHDT and CDR2 YYEEEE. The CDR3 covers 14 residues. V was pared by 4 bases and J by 7 bases, with 3 bases of the junction left unmatched. CDR3 bases: TGTGCCAGCAGCCTGGGACTAGCGGGAAATACGCAGTATTTT. Its protein product is CASSLGLAGNTQYF.

The CDR3 region has the DNA TGTGCCAGCAGCTTCTCTAGCGAGCAGTTCTTC. Amino acid sequence: CASSFSSEQFF. The chain carries TRBV7-8 and TRBJ2-1; D is possibly TRBD2 (5 bases). Per germline, CDR1 SGHVS and CDR2 FQNEAQ. Trimming pared 3 bases from V and 10 bases from J, leaving 7 bases between. The CDR3 has 11 amino acids.